This TCR beta chain comes out of a study of graft-versus-host responses after intestinal transplantation (dated by TCRdb to the early 2020s). For context, the study as a whole: The transplants that recipients received were multivisceral, liver-intestinal, or isolated intestinal. Rather than going through the commercial service, samples from three later patients were sequenced in-house on an Illumina MiSeq and processed with MiXCR. After intestinal transplantation, graft-versus-host and host-versus-graft alloreactive T cell clones were followed in the graft, circulation and bone marrow using bulk TCR-beta CDR3 sequencing. Alloreactive clones were identified by sequencing pre-transplant mixed lymphocyte reaction products and comparing them with unstimulated pre-transplant donor and recipient T cells. Anti-thymocyte globulin induction was given to all recipients, followed by maintenance tacrolimus and steroids for around three years. The cohort enrolled around 25 intestinal transplant recipients including one retransplant, and a few patients lacking pretransplant specimens were excluded. A peak of at least 4% donor T cells among recipient peripheral blood mononuclear cells was the definition used for donor T cell macrochimerism. What the study reported, not specific to this receptor: Patients with donor T cell macrochimerism had high GvH to HvG T cell clonal ratios in their allografts. The conclusions were limited by the relatively low number and heterogeneity of the intestinal transplant patients. Early after transplant, declines in HvG clones were associated with peak levels of circulating GvH clones. GvH clones were detected in recipient bone marrow, and some appeared earlier in ileal mucosa or blood, consistent with an intestinal mucosal origin.

The library was generated by the immunoSEQ multiplex PCR assay. For most patients, genomic DNA was isolated with the Qiagen DNeasy Blood and Tissue Kit and sent frozen to Adaptive Biotechnologies for TCR sequencing. For most patients, genomic DNA was subjected to high-throughput TCR-beta CDR3 sequencing by Adaptive Biotechnologies. The source study handled its data this way. TCR sequencing data were retrieved from Adaptive's ImmunoSEQ software for about 17 patients, whereas a few other patients were processed with MiXCR and VDJtools. CD4 versus CD8 sorting errors were corrected by removing sequences found in both subsets at a frequency ratio below 5:1. CDR3 nucleotide sequences shared between donor and recipient were removed because the origin of such sequences could not be assigned. Alloreactive clones required at least 2-fold expansion over unstimulated cells and minimum CFSE-low frequency of 0.002% (template counts) or 0.001% (read counts). A clone was considered mappable if detected in the sequenced pre-transplant spleen, lymph node, or MLR CFSE-low populations of the donor or recipient. The cumulative frequency of alloreactive clones was calculated as a percentage of all sequences, weighted by copy number. TCRdb stores this immuneACCESS table with in-frame sequences only. Part of the clones is absent; in the studies checked, under half of the shortfall reflects unresolved V genes, and no reason is known for the rest. The V and J calls and clone size are taken from that table; D and trimming were inferred from the DNA. The sample table shows about 120,000 clones, and approximately 92% are seen once. Roughly 0.12% of the sample comes from the top ten.

The time point tag for this specimen amounts to: cells obtained before transplantation from donor or recipient. CD3+CD4+ and CD3+CD8+ populations were FACS-sorted from unstimulated pre-transplant donor and recipient cells taken from spleen or lymph nodes. Trimming accounts for 4 bases at V and 2 bases at J, while the number of junction bases matched to no gene is 2. The CDR3 runs 13 residues from the cysteine to the phenylalanine. Left in the record is the CDR3 DNA by itself, 39 bases read in frame from the first base. CDR1 and CDR2 are read off the germline V gene as MGHDK and SYGVNS. Concerning this clone: This receptor's antigen is unknown. No per-base quality is available; no much larger clone lies one base away.

The receptor was isolated from a human donor who received an intestinal transplant. The sequence joins TRBV25-1 to TRBJ2-7; 7 of the junction bases match TRBD1. The sequences come from unstimulated CD4+ T cells sorted from spleen or lymph node cells, collected before intestinal transplant. The CDR3: CASSVTGTYEQYF. DNA sequence: TGTGCCAGCAGTGTGACAGGGACCTACGAGCAGTACTTC.